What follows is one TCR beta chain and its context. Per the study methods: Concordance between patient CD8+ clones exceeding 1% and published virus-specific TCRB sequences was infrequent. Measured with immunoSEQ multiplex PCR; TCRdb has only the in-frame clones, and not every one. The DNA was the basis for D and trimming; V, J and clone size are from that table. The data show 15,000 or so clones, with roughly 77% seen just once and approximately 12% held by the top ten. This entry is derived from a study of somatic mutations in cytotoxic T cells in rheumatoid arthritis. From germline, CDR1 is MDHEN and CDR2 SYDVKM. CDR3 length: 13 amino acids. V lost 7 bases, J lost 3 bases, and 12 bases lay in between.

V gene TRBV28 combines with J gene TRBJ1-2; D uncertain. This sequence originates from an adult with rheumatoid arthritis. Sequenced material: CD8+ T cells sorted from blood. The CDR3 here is CASIRGTDYGYTF. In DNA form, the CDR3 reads TGTGCCAGCATCAGAGGTACTGACTATGGCTACACCTTC.